This TCR beta chain was found in a study of T cells after yellow fever vaccination. Notes on the study in general: A small proportion of clonotypes was detected in both the CD4 and CD8 compartments. Any FACS-sorted repertoire could hold abundant clonotypes that contaminate it from the bulk population.

This clonotype has ten or more counts. The target antigen is unknown. Germline CDR1 is SGHKS and CDR2 is YYEKEE (reference sequence). Trimming pared 0 bases from V and 12 bases from J, leaving 13 bases between. The CDR3 spans 13 residues. From the 5' RACE reads, TCRdb called clonotypes with MiXCR, one entry per CDR3 protein. The sample records 100,000 to 150,000 distinct CDR3 sequences, about 8.4% being singletons. The chain employs TRBV5-5 and TRBJ2-1; the D gene could be TRBD1 or TRBD2 (5 bases each). Specimen: CD8+ T cells sorted from PBMCs, collected on the day of the yellow fever booster vaccination. This clonotype was obtained from a man younger than 30 who received the YFV17D yellow fever vaccine. The CDR3 here is CASSLGSGDAQFF. The DNA of the CDR3 is TGTGCCAGCAGCTTGGGGTCCGGGGACGCGCAGTTCTTC.